This T cell receptor (beta chain) was identified in a study of shared T cell receptors in the human thymus. Assay: immunoSEQ multiplex PCR; the TCRdb copy retains only in-frame clones and omits some. The top ten clones hold more than 0.01% of a sample with 540,000 or so clones, approximately 78% of them seen once. V dropped 2 bases and J dropped 1; count of bases not matched to a gene: 18. Germline V gene lookup returns CDR1 MNHNS and CDR2 SASEGT. The CDR3 sequence is 21 residues long. These sequences were also reported in another study, on human thymus T cells.

The specimen sequenced was thymocytes. The V and J genes are TRBV6-1 and TRBJ1-5; 9 bases map to TRBD1. The clonotype originates from a boy less than two years old with a congenital heart defect. The CDR3 DNA sequence: TGTGCCAGCAGTGAACACCAACGAACTGGACAGGGGCGACGGAGCAATCAGCCCCAGCATTTT. It is translated as CASSEHQRTGQGRRSNQPQHF.